A single sample gave rise to the 18 T cell receptor beta chains below, sequenced in a study of T cell responses to AZD1222 COVID-19 vaccine. The table came from immunoSEQ multiplex PCR; TCRdb's copy has only in-frame clones and leaves some out. The sample has 95,000 to 100,000 clones, around nine tenths seen once. Specimen: peripheral blood, collected on day 0 of AZD1222 vaccination. These receptors came from an adult in good health.

The V and J genes are TRBV11-1 and TRBJ1-2, with 7 bases identical to TRBD1. J gave up 4 bases and V 0 bases, and 11 bases lay outside the gene matches. The germline gives CDR1 SGHAT, CDR2 FQDESV (reference sequence). This CDR3 region has 17 residues. CDR3 sequence reads: CASSLAPRQGGAYGYTF. The DNA for the CDR3 is TGTGCCAGCAGCTTAGCGCCCCGACAGGGTGGGGCCTATGGCTACACCTTC.

The gene calls are TRBV6-5 and TRBJ2-1; 9 bases are shared with TRBD1. The ends lost 5 bases at V and 3 bases at J; junction bases unmatched: 2. Germline CDR1 is MNHEY and CDR2 is SVGAGI. CDR3 length: 14 residues. CDR3 sequence (DNA): TGTGCCAGCAGTCGACAGGGGGTCTACAATGAGCAGTTCTTC. As protein: CASSRQGVYNEQFF.

V is TRBV27 and J is TRBJ1-2; a possible D gene is TRBD1 (5 bases). V was trimmed by 4 bases and J by 4 bases, leaving 13 bases between them. The germline CDR1 and CDR2 sequences are MNHEY and SMNVEV (reference sequence). This CDR3 is 14 amino acids long. CDR3 bases: TGTGCCAGCAGTTCCCCGAGGGACGGCTATGGCTACACCTTC. Amino acids: CASSSPRDGYGYTF.

This chain joins TRBV29-1 and TRBJ2-2; 7 nucleotides line up with TRBD2. The CDR3 length is 14 residues. Trimming removed 4 bases from V and 7 bases from J; junction bases left unmatched: 9. Germline values: CDR1 SQVTM, CDR2 ANQGSEA. CDR3 in DNA: TGCAGCGTTGCGGAGAGCGGGGCTGACGGGGAGCTGTTTTTT. This encodes CSVAESGADGELFF.

The chain uses TRBV7-9 and TRBJ2-3, with a tentative D call TRBD2 (5 bases). The CDR3 is made up of 12 amino acids. Looked up from germline, CDR1 is SEHNR and CDR2 is FQNEAQ (reference sequence). Trimming left V 5 bases short and J 14 bases short, with 17 bases between. DNA of the CDR3: TGTGCCAGCAGCCTCACGGATTACGGACTGTATTTT. It encodes CASSLTDYGLYF.

The chain joins TRBV11-2 to TRBJ1-2; unclear D gene. CDR1 is SGHAT and CDR2 is FQNNGV in the germline V gene. The CDR3 covers 18 residues. The V and J ends lost 7 bases and 0 bases respectively, with 24 bases between them. CDR3 sequence: CASIDPFQPRLSNYGYTF. CDR3 nucleotide sequence: TGTGCCAGCATCGATCCGTTCCAACCACGGCTATCTAACTATGGCTACACCTTC.

The chain links TRBV28 to TRBJ2-2; D is possibly TRBD1 (6 bases). V lost 6 bases and J 1 base, leaving 18 bases between the germline ends. Germline V CDR1 and CDR2: MDHEN, SYDVKM. The CDR3 is 17 amino acids. Here the CDR3 reads CASSHHNDRRNTGELFF. The CDR3 nucleotides read TGTGCCAGCAGCCACCACAACGACAGGAGGAACACCGGGGAGCTGTTTTTT.

The chain recombines TRBV6-5 with TRBJ2-3; 9 bases are a match to TRBD2. CDR1 and CDR2 from the germline V gene are MNHEY and SVGAGI. With 6 bases clipped from V and 2 bases from J, the junction kept 3 bases outside the gene matches. The CDR3 is 14 amino acids. The CDR3 DNA follows: TGTGCCAGCAGGCCGGGACTAGCCACAGATACGCAGTATTTT. Amino acids: CASRPGLATDTQYF.

This chain connects TRBV2 to TRBJ1-6, with 7 bases fitting TRBD1. CDR3 length equals 13 residues. J was trimmed by 10 bases and V by 6 bases; bases with no gene match: 6. CDR1 and CDR2 from the germline V gene are SNHLY and FYNNEI. CDR3 residues: CASSGQVGSPLHF. CDR3 DNA sequence: TGTGCCAGCAGCGGACAGGTCGGGTCACCCCTCCACTTT. The complete variable domain, with remaining parts taken from reference TRBV2 and TRBJ1-6, reads EPEVTQTPSHQVTQMGQEVILRCVPISNHLYFYWYRQILGQKVEFLVSFYNNEISEKSEIFDDQFSVERPDGSNFTLKIRSTKLEDSAMYFCASSGQVGSPLHFGNGTRLTVT.

This chain uses TRBV18 with TRBJ1-3; D might be TRBD1 (5 bases). This CDR3 region has 17 residues. CDR1 and CDR2 (germline): KGHSH, LQKENI. V lost 5 bases, J lost 0 bases, and 17 bases lay in between. CDR3 sequence: CASSTSGTASSGNTIYF. CDR3 DNA: TGTGCCAGCTCAACCTCCGGGACCGCGAGCTCTGGAAACACCATATATTTT.

J is TRBJ2-2 and V is TRBV11-2; D gene ambiguous. Germline CDR1 is SGHAT and CDR2 is FQNNGV. The CDR3 sequence is 14 residues long. The V end was cut by 5 bases, the J end by 3 bases, with 10 bases between. The CDR3 loop reads CASSPYDYTGELFF. The CDR3 DNA is TGTGCCAGCAGCCCCTACGACTACACCGGGGAGCTGTTTTTT.

V gene TRBV5-1 combines with J gene TRBJ2-7; D is unresolved. Trimming took off 0 bases at V and 3 bases at J, with 10 bases between the two ends. Per the germline V gene, CDR1 is SGHRS and CDR2 is YFSETQ. This CDR3 has 14 residues. The CDR3 protein is CASSLVGTDYEQYF. The CDR3 DNA follows: TGCGCCAGCAGCTTGGTTGGTACCGACTACGAGCAGTACTTC.

The chain combines TRBV29-1 with TRBJ1-2; tentatively, D is TRBD1 (6 bases). Germline CDR1 is SQVTM and CDR2 is ANQGSEA. The ends were cut back, 7 bases at V and 2 bases at J, with 11 bases in the middle. The CDR3 contains 12 residues. The DNA of the CDR3 is TGCAGCGCGAGGGGGGACAACTATGGCTACACCTTC. It yields the protein CSARGDNYGYTF.

The V call is TRBV5-1, the J call TRBJ2-3, with 8 bases that match TRBD1. The CDR3 extends over 15 amino acids. Germline V gives CDR1 SGHRS, CDR2 YFSETQ. The trim removed 5 bases at V and 5 bases at J, leaving 10 bases unmatched. The CDR3 DNA is TGCGCCAGCAGACTTGGCGACAGGGGAGGAGATACGCAGTATTTT. It translates to CASRLGDRGGDTQYF.

This clone was detected once. This chain joins TRBV5-1 and TRBJ1-2; weak D call: TRBD1 (5 bases). CDR1 and CDR2 (germline): SGHRS, YFSETQ. The V end lost 0 bases, the J end lost 2 bases, and 14 bases lay between the germline ends. The CDR3 sequence is 16 residues long. The CDR3 sequence: CASSLVRDSHNYGYTF. CDR3 DNA sequence: TGCGCCAGCAGCTTGGTACGGGACTCCCACAACTATGGCTACACCTTC.

The genes are TRBV6-5 and TRBJ1-3; D unresolved. This CDR3 is built from 12 residues. The germline V and J ends were trimmed by 7 bases and 0 bases, with 4 bases remaining between them. From germline, CDR1 is MNHEY and CDR2 SVGAGI. For the CDR3, the DNA is TGTGCCAGCAAACCCTCTGGAAACACCATATATTTT. Its translation is CASKPSGNTIYF.

The chain links TRBV4-1 to TRBJ1-1; D remains unclear. The CDR3 has 13 residues. The V gene lost 4 bases and the J gene lost 4 bases, with 10 bases spanning the gap. Germline CDR1 is MGHRA and CDR2 is YSYEKL. Written as DNA, the CDR3 is TGCGCCAGCAGCCTCCGGGATGGCACTGAAGCTTTCTTT. Residues: CASSLRDGTEAFF.

The chain combines TRBV6-5 with TRBJ2-7; either TRBD1 or TRBD2 may fit D (6 bases each). This CDR3 is 13 amino acids long. Trimming pared 2 bases from V and 5 bases from J, leaving 10 bases between. Germline CDR1 is MNHEY and CDR2 is SVGAGI. The CDR3 bases are TGTGCCAGCAGTTACGTGGAGGGGGACGAGCAGTACTTC. The encoded protein is CASSYVEGDEQYF.